The next 27 T cell receptor beta chains were all read from a single sample in a study of blood T cell repertoires in COVID-19. Here immunoSEQ multiplex PCR was the method, and the copy in TCRdb shows in-frame clones only, minus some. The sample shows about 330,000 clones, 80% to 90% of them seen only once. Sequenced input: peripheral blood. These receptors all stem from a man under 40 with COVID-19, enrolled during active disease.

The chain uses TRBV18 and TRBJ1-5; a possible D gene is TRBD1 (5 bases). V lost 6 bases and J 6 bases, leaving 9 bases between the germline ends. This CDR3 comprises 12 residues. Looked up from germline, CDR1 is KGHSH and CDR2 is LQKENI. For the CDR3, the DNA is TGTGCCAGCTCCAGCGGGGGTCAGCCCCAGCATTTT. As protein: CASSSGGQPQHF.

The V call is TRBV9, the J call TRBJ1-2; 7 bases fit TRBD1. This CDR3 is 16 amino acids long. Germline-derived CDR1 and CDR2 are SGDLS and YYNGEE. The J segment lost 4 bases and the V segment lost 0 bases, leaving 9 bases of the junction unmatched. The CDR3 sequence is CASSVDPRQGGYGYTF. DNA for the CDR3: TGTGCCAGCAGCGTAGACCCCCGACAGGGTGGCTATGGCTACACCTTC.

This sequence joins TRBV29-1 and TRBJ1-6; 8 positions match TRBD1. V was pared by 6 bases and J by 5 bases, with 6 bases of the junction left unmatched. The CDR3 length is 14 residues. Germline CDR1 reads SQVTM; CDR2 reads ANQGSEA. The CDR3 sequence is CSVTGESNNSPLHF. The CDR3 DNA sequence: TGCAGCGTGACAGGGGAATCCAATAATTCACCCCTCCACTTT.

The chain uses TRBV24-1 and TRBJ2-7; TRBD2 matches 8 bases. This CDR3 has 14 residues. V lost 2 bases, J lost 3 bases, and 2 bases stayed unmatched. Germline V gene sequence: CDR1 KGHDR, CDR2 SFDVKD. The CDR3 reads CATSDSGGFYEQYF. For the CDR3, the DNA is TGTGCCACCAGTGATTCGGGGGGGTTCTACGAGCAGTACTTC.

Turning to this clone: Different DNA sequences within this sample yield the same CDR3. This chain connects TRBV28 to TRBJ2-7; TRBD1 matches at 7 bases. Germline V gene lookup returns CDR1 MDHEN and CDR2 SYDVKM. The trim removed 2 bases at V and 4 bases at J, leaving 2 bases unmatched. There are 13 residues in the CDR3. CDR3 DNA sequence: TGTGCCAGCAGTTTACCCAGGGGGTACGAGCAGTACTTC. It is translated as CASSLPRGYEQYF.

The V and J genes are TRBV19 and TRBJ2-5, with a weak D call TRBD2 (5 bases). V shed 6 bases and J shed 1 base, with 9 bases lying between them. This CDR3 spans 13 amino acids. CDR1 is LNHDA and CDR2 is SQIVND in the germline V gene (reference sequence). CDR3 nucleotide sequence: TGTGCCAGTAGGCGGGTCCCCCAAGAGACCCAGTACTTC. Its protein is CASRRVPQETQYF.

This CDR3 reads CASSPTTGANYEQYF. CDR3 nucleotide sequence: TGCGCCAGCAGCCCAACGACAGGGGCTAACTACGAGCAGTACTTC. This rearrangement joins TRBV4-3 to TRBJ2-7; TRBD1 aligns across 8 bases. V trimming: 4 bases; J trimming: 3 bases; junction bases outside the gene matches: 8. CDR3 length: 15 amino acids. CDR1 is LGHNA, CDR2 YSLEER, per germline.

This chain joins TRBV6-5 and TRBJ2-7; D possibly corresponds to TRBD1 (5 bases). This CDR3 comprises 14 residues. The germline V and J ends were trimmed by 8 bases and 0 bases, with 14 bases remaining between them. Germline CDR1 MNHEY, CDR2 SVGAGI. The CDR3 is CASSTNRYSYEQYF. The CDR3 DNA sequence: TGTGCCAGCTCCACAAACAGGTACTCCTACGAGCAGTACTTC.

The CDR3 loop is CASSLVDRAGSYEQYF. In nucleotides, the CDR3 is TGTGCCAGCAGCTTAGTGGACAGGGCAGGCTCCTACGAGCAGTACTTC. The rearrangement joins TRBV7-2 to TRBJ2-7; 8 nucleotides align to TRBD1. Trimming cost V 1 base and J 0 bases; bases outside gene matches: 5. There are 16 residues in the CDR3. Germline CDR1 reads SGHTA; CDR2 reads FQGNSA. Based on the CDR3 plus reference TRBV7-2 and TRBJ2-7, the full variable domain is GAGVSQSPSNKVTEKGKDVELRCDPISGHTALYWYRQSLGQGLEFLIYFQGNSAPDKSGLPSDRFSAERTGGSVSTLTIQRTQQEDSAVYLCASSLVDRAGSYEQYFGPGTRLTVT.

This clone was found once. The chain couples TRBV9 to TRBJ2-3, with 9 bases matching TRBD2. The J segment lost 3 bases and the V segment lost 0 bases, leaving 8 bases of the junction unmatched. CDR3 length equals 17 residues. CDR1 SGDLS and CDR2 YYNGEE come from the germline V gene. For the CDR3, the DNA is TGTGCCAGCAGCGTAGCTCTTAGTAGCGGGAGAACAGATACGCAGTATTTT. This gives the protein CASSVALSSGRTDTQYF. The full variable domain, its missing parts supplied by reference TRBV9 and TRBJ2-3, is DSGVTQTPKHLITATGQRVTLRCSPRSGDLSVYWYQQSLDQGLQFLIQYYNGEERAKGNILERFSAQQFPDLHSELNLSSLELGDSALYFCASSVALSSGRTDTQYFGPGTRLTVL.

Here the CDR3 DNA reads TGTGCCAGTAGTATTGGACTAGCGGCCTGGTACGAGCAGTACTTC. It translates to CASSIGLAAWYEQYF. This chain connects TRBV19 to TRBJ2-7; 10 nucleotides agree with TRBD2. This CDR3 contains 15 residues. Trimming removed 3 bases from V and 4 bases from J; junction bases left unmatched: 6. In germline, CDR1 is LNHDA, CDR2 SQIVND (reference sequence).

The chain links TRBV5-6 to TRBJ1-5; 8 nucleotides align to TRBD1. Germline CDR1 reads SGHDT; CDR2 reads YYEEEE. V shed 6 bases, J shed 3 bases, and the junction held 8 bases outside the gene matches. CDR3 size: 15 residues. CDR3 bases: TGTGCCAGCACCTCGACAGGGGAGTCCAATCAGCCCCAGCATTTT. It translates to CASTSTGESNQPQHF.

The rearrangement uses TRBV9 and TRBJ2-3, with 8 bases aligning to TRBD2. CDR3 length: 15 residues. J was trimmed by 5 bases and V by 3 bases; bases with no gene match: 8. Germline loops: CDR1 SGDLS, CDR2 YYNGEE. The CDR3 bases are TGTGCCAGCAGCGCAGACGGGGGGGCCGGAGATACGCAGTATTTT. Translated: CASSADGGAGDTQYF.

The chain recombines TRBV7-3 with TRBJ2-5, with a weak D call TRBD2 (6 bases). CDR1 and CDR2 (germline): SGHTA, FQGTGA. V was trimmed by 2 bases and J by 4 bases, leaving 11 bases between them. The CDR3 is 14 amino acids. CDR3 in DNA: TGTGCCAGCAGCTTATTCGGAGGGAGAGAGACCCAGTACTTC. Residues: CASSLFGGRETQYF. Full variable domain (rest looked up from reference TRBV7-3 and TRBJ2-5): GAGVSQTPSNKVTEKGKYVELRCDPISGHTALYWYRQSLGQGPEFLIYFQGTGAADDSGLPNDRFFAVRPEGSVSTLKIQRTERGDSAVYLCASSLFGGRETQYFGPGTRLLVL.

This rearrangement joins TRBV6-5 to TRBJ1-2, with 7 bases fitting TRBD1. Germline V gives CDR1 MNHEY, CDR2 SVGAGI. Trimming removed 0 bases from V and 1 base from J; junction bases left unmatched: 5. This CDR3 has 16 residues. CDR3 sequence reads: CASSYSRDRDNYGYTF. The CDR3 nucleotides read TGTGCCAGCAGTTACTCGAGGGACAGAGATAACTATGGCTACACCTTC.

The rearrangement uses TRBV6-5 and TRBJ2-2; 7 bases map to TRBD1. The germline V gene encodes CDR1 MNHEY and CDR2 SVGAGI. This CDR3 is 16 amino acids long. Trimming cost V 2 bases and J 4 bases; bases outside gene matches: 7. CDR3 sequence reads: CASSYPPGQITGELFF. As DNA, the CDR3 is TGTGCCAGCAGTTACCCACCGGGACAGATCACCGGGGAGCTGTTTTTT.

The J gene is TRBJ2-1, the V gene TRBV14, with D maybe TRBD2 (5 bases). CDR3 length: 15 amino acids. V was pared by 2 bases and J by 9 bases, with 17 bases between. Germline V gene data show CDR1 as SGHDN and CDR2 as FVKESK. CDR3 nucleotides: TGTGCCAGCAGCCAATACTTGCGGCGAGGAGGTGAGCAGTTCTTC. It codes for CASSQYLRRGGEQFF.

The chain joins TRBV28 to TRBJ2-6; D may be TRBD1 (5 bases). V was clipped by 2 bases and J by 0 bases, with 14 bases between them. The germline V gene has CDR1 MDHEN and CDR2 SYDVKM. This CDR3 comprises 18 residues. The CDR3 nucleotides are TGTGCCAGCAGTTTACCGGTTCGACAGAGCTCTGGGGCCAACGTCCTGACTTTC. It codes for CASSLPVRQSSGANVLTF.

V and J are TRBV9 and TRBJ2-1, with TRBD2 matching 7 bases. The trim removed 0 bases at V and 1 base at J, leaving 4 bases unmatched. In germline, CDR1 is SGDLS, CDR2 YYNGEE. CDR3 size: 16 residues. The CDR3 spells CASSVGEGLSYNEQFF. The CDR3 nucleotides read TGTGCCAGCAGCGTAGGGGAGGGTTTATCCTACAATGAGCAGTTCTTC.

V and J are TRBV10-3 and TRBJ2-3, with TRBD2 matching over 7 bases. The germline gives CDR1 ENHRY, CDR2 SYGVKD. This CDR3 has 14 residues. After removal of 10 bases from V and 2 bases from J, the junction contained 9 bases not matched to a gene. The CDR3 region has the DNA TGTGCCACCGTAGCGGGCCCGTACACAGATACGCAGTATTTT. It translates to CATVAGPYTDTQYF.

The V and J genes are TRBV2 and TRBJ1-2, with 8 bases lining up with TRBD1. The junction had 3 bases not matched to a gene; V was cut back by 2 bases and J by 7 bases. CDR3 length equals 13 residues. Germline CDR1 is SNHLY and CDR2 is FYNNEI. The CDR3 DNA reads TGTGCCAGCAGTGAACAGGGGGCTGGTGGCTACACCTTC. Amino acids: CASSEQGAGGYTF.

The table lists this clone with many counts. This chain links TRBV6-5 with TRBJ2-7, with 8 bases fitting TRBD1. The CDR3 is made up of 15 amino acids. V gave up 6 bases and J gave up 2 bases; unmatched junction bases: 9. CDR1 and CDR2 from the germline V gene are MNHEY and SVGAGI. CDR3 sequence: CASSGQGVIPYEQYF. DNA for the CDR3: TGTGCCAGCAGCGGACAGGGAGTAATCCCCTACGAGCAGTACTTC.

This chain uses TRBV16 with TRBJ1-2; 10 bases match TRBD1. J gave up 6 bases and V 0 bases, and 13 bases lay outside the gene matches. Germline CDR1 is KGHSY and CDR2 is FQNENV. The CDR3 runs 18 residues. As DNA, the CDR3 is TGTGCCAGCAGCCAATCGGATAAGAAGGGCGGGACAGGGGATGGCTACACCTTC. Its translation is CASSQSDKKGGTGDGYTF.

This sequence joins TRBV19 and TRBJ2-1; 8 bases are shared with TRBD2. Per germline, CDR1 LNHDA and CDR2 SQIVND (reference sequence). V gave up 3 bases and J gave up 0 bases; unmatched junction bases: 13. There are 19 residues in the CDR3. CDR3 loop: CASSMRGAVRFGSYNEQFF. In DNA form, the CDR3 reads TGTGCCAGTAGTATGCGGGGGGCTGTACGGTTCGGCTCCTACAATGAGCAGTTCTTC. Full variable domain (outside the CDR3, taken from reference TRBV19 and TRBJ2-1): DGGITQSPKYLFRKEGQNVTLSCEQNLNHDAMYWYRQDPGQGLRLIYYSQIVNDFQKGDIAEGYSVSREKKESFPLTVTSAQKNPTAFYLCASSMRGAVRFGSYNEQFFGPGTRLTVL.

The V and J genes are TRBV11-3 and TRBJ2-3; possible D gene TRBD2, 6 bases. Looked up from germline, CDR1 is SGHNT and CDR2 is YENEEA. This CDR3 spans 13 amino acids. V was trimmed by 5 bases and J by 4 bases, leaving 10 bases between them. CDR3 sequence reads: CASSHGSADTQYF. Written as DNA, the CDR3 is TGTGCCAGCAGCCACGGGAGCGCAGATACGCAGTATTTT.

The rearrangement uses TRBV9 and TRBJ2-7; tentatively, D is TRBD2 (6 bases). Germline CDR1 reads SGDLS; CDR2 reads YYNGEE. The CDR3 runs to 15 residues. Trimming removed 2 bases at V and 3 bases at J, with 15 bases between. Here the CDR3 reads CASSVRGDWVYEQYF. The DNA for the CDR3 is TGTGCCAGCAGCGTCCGCGGGGACTGGGTCTACGAGCAGTACTTC.

J is TRBJ2-3 and V is TRBV4-3; D not certain. The V gene lost 5 bases and the J gene lost 4 bases, with 13 bases spanning the gap. This CDR3 has 14 residues. Germline values: CDR1 LGHNA, CDR2 YSLEER. DNA for the CDR3: TGCGCCAGCAGCTGGATTGAGGTCCCAGATACGCAGTATTTT. This gives the protein CASSWIEVPDTQYF.